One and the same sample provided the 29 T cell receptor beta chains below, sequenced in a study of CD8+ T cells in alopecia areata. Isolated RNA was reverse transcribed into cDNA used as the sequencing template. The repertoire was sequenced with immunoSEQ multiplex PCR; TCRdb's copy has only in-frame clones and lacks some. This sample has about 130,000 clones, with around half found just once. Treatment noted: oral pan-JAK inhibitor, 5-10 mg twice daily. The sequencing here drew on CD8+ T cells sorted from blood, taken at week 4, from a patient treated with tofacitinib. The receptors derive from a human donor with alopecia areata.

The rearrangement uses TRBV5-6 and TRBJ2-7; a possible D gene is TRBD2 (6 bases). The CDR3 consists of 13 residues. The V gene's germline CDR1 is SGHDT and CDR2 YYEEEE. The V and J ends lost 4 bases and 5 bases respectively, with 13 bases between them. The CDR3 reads CASSPAPGDEQYF. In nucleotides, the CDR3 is TGTGCCAGCAGCCCCGCTCCGGGGGACGAGCAGTACTTC.

This CDR3 reads CASSSSGGHDEQFF. The CDR3 DNA reads as TGTGCCAGCAGCTCAAGCGGGGGCCACGATGAGCAGTTCTTC. This chain connects TRBV11-2 to TRBJ2-1; 8 bases line up with TRBD2. Looked up from germline, CDR1 is SGHAT and CDR2 is FQNNGV. J was trimmed by 8 bases and V by 4 bases; bases with no gene match: 7. There are 14 residues in the CDR3.

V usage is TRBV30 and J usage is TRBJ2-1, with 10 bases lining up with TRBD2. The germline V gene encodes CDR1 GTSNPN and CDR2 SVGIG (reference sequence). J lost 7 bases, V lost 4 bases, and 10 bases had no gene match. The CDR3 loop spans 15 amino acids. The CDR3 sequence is CAWIGASGGMNEQFF. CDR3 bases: TGTGCCTGGATCGGGGCTAGCGGGGGTATGAATGAGCAGTTCTTC.

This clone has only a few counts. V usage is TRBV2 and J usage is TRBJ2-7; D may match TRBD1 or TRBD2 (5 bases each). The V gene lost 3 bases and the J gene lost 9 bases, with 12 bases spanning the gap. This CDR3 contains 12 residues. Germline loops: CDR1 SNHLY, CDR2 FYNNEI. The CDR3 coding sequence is TGTGCCAGCAGTGAGATGGGGGTCGGGCAGTACTTC. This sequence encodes CASSEMGVGQYF.

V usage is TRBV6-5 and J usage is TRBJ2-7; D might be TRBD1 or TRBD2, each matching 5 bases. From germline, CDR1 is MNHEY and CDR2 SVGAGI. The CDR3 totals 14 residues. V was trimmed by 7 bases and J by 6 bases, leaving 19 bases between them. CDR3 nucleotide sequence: TGTGCCAGCAAAGGGGACGGATTGCGAGGCGAGCAGTACTTC. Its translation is CASKGDGLRGEQYF.

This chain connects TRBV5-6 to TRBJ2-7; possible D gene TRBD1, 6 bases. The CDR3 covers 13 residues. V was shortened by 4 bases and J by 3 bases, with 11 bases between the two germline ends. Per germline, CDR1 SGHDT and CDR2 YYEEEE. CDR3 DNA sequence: TGTGCCAGCAGCCTAGGGGGTTACTACGAGCAGTACTTC. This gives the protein CASSLGGYYEQYF.

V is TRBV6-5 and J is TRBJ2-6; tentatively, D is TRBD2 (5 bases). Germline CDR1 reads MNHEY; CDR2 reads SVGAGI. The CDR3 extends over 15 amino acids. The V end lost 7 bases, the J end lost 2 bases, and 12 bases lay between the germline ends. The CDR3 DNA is TGTGCCAGCAAGTTCTACGGGGCTGGGGCCAACGTCCTGACTTTC. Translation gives CASKFYGAGANVLTF.

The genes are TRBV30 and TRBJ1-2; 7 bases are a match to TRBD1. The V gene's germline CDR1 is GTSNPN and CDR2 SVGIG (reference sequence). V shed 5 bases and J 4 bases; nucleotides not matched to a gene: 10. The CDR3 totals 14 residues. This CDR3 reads CAWAGDSFLYGYTF. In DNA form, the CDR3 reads TGTGCCTGGGCTGGGGACAGTTTCCTCTATGGCTACACCTTC.

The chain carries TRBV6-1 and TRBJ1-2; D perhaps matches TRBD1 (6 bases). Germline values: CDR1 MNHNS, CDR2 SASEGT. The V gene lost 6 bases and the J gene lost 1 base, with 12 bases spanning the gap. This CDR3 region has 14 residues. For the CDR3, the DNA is TGTGCCAGCAGACTGGACAGCGTTAACTATGGCTACACCTTC. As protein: CASRLDSVNYGYTF.

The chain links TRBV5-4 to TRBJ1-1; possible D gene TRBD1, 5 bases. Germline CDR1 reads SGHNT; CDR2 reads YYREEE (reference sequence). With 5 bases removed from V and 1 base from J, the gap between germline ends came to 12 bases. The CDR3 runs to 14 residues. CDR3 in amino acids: CASRNPRENTEAFF. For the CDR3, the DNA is TGTGCCAGCAGGAACCCCAGGGAGAACACTGAAGCTTTCTTT.

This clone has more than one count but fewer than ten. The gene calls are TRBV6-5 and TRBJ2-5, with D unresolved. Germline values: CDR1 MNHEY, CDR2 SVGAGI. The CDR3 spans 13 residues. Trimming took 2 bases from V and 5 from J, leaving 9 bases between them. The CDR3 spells CASSYHPAETQYF. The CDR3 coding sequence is TGTGCCAGCAGTTACCACCCGGCGGAGACCCAGTACTTC.

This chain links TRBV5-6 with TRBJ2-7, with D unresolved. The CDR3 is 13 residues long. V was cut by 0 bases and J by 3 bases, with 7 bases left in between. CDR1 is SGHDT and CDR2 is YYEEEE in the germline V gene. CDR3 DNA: TGTGCCAGCAGCTTGGGGCAGATCTACGAGCAGTACTTC. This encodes CASSLGQIYEQYF.

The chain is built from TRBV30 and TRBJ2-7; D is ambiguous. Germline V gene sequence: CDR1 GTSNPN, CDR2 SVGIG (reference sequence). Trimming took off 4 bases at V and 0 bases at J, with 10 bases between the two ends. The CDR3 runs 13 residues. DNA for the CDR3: TGTGCCTGGATAAAGGGTAGCTCCTACGAGCAGTACTTC. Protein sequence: CAWIKGSSYEQYF.

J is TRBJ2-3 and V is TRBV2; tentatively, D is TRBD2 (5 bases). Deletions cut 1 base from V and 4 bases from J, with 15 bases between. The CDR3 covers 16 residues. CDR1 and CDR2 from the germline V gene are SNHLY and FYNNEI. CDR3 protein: CASSEELGEYSDTQYF. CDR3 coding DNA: TGTGCCAGCAGTGAAGAACTAGGAGAATATTCAGATACGCAGTATTTT.

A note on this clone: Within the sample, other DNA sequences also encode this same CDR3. The CDR3: CASSLRQGNQPQHF. The DNA for the CDR3 is TGTGCCAGCAGTTTGCGACAGGGAAATCAGCCCCAGCATTTT. This chain joins TRBV27 and TRBJ1-5, with 7 positions matching TRBD1. This CDR3 comprises 14 residues. The V gene end was trimmed by 3 bases and the J gene end by 4 bases; junction bases not matched to a gene: 3. Germline V gene sequence: CDR1 MNHEY, CDR2 SMNVEV (reference sequence).

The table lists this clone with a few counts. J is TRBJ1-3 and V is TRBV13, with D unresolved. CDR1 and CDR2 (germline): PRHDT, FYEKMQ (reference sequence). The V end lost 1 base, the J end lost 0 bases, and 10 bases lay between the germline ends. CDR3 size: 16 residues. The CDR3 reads CASSLEAGISGNTIYF. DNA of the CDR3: TGTGCCAGCAGCTTAGAAGCGGGAATCTCTGGAAACACCATATATTTT.

Here the CDR3 reads CASSMTGGNEQFF. In nucleotides, the CDR3 is TGCGCCAGCAGCATGACAGGGGGCAATGAGCAGTTCTTC. V gene TRBV5-1 combines with J gene TRBJ2-1, with 9 bases identical to TRBD1. V gave up 4 bases and J gave up 6 bases; unmatched junction bases: 2. This CDR3 comprises 13 residues. Per the germline V gene, CDR1 is SGHRS and CDR2 is YFSETQ.

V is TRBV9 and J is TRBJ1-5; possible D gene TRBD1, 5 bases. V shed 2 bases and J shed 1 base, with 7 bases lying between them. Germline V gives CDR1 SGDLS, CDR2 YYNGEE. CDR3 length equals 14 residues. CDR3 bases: TGTGCCAGCAGCGTTGGGGGGAGCAATCAGCCCCAGCATTTT. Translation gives CASSVGGSNQPQHF.

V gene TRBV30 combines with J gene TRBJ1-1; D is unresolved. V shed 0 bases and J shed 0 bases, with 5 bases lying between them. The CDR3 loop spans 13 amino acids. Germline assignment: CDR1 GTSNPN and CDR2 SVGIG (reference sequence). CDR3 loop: CAWSVVVNTEAFF. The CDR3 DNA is TGTGCCTGGAGTGTTGTAGTGAACACTGAAGCTTTCTTT.

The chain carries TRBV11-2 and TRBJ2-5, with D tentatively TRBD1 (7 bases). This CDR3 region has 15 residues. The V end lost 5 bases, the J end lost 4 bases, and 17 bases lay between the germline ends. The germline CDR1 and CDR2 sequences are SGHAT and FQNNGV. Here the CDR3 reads CASSHPQEGAETQYF. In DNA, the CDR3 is TGTGCCAGCAGCCACCCTCAGGAGGGGGCAGAGACCCAGTACTTC.

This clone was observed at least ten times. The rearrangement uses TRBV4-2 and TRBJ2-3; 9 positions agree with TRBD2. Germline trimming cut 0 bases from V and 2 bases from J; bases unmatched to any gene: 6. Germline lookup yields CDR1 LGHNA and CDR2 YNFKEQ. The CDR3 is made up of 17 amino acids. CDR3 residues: CASSQDLGGGATDTQYF. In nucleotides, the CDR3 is TGTGCCAGCAGCCAAGATCTGGGCGGGGGGGCCACAGATACGCAGTATTTT.

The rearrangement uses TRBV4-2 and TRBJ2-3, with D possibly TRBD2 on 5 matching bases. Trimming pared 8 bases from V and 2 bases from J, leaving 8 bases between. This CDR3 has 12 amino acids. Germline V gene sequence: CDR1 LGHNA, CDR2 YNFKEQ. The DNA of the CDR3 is TGTGCCAGCGGACTGCTCACAGATACGCAGTATTTT. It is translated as CASGLLTDTQYF.

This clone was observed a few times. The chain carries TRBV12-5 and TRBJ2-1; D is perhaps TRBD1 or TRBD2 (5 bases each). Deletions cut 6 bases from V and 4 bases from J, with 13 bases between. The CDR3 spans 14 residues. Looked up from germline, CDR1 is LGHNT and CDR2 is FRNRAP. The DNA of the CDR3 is TGTGCTAGTGGGCCCCGGGACCCATACAATGAGCAGTTCTTC. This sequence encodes CASGPRDPYNEQFF.

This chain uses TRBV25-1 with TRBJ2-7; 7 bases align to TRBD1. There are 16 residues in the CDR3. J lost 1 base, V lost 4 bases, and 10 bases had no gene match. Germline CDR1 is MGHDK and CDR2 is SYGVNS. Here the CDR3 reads CASSVDRAWGSYEQYF. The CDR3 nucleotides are TGTGCCAGCAGTGTTGACAGGGCCTGGGGGTCCTACGAGCAGTACTTC.

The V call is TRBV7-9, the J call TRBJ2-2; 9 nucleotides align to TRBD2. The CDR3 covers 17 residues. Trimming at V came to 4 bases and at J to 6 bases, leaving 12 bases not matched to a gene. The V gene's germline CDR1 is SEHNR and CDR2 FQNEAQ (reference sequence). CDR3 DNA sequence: TGTGCCAGCAGCTCGTATAGCGGGGGCCCTTCTTCCGGGGAGCTGTTTTTT. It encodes CASSSYSGGPSSGELFF.

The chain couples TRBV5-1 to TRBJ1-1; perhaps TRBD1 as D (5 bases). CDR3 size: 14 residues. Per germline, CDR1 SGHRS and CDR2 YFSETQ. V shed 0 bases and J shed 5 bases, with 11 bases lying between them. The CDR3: CASSLAGTGTEAFF. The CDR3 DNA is TGCGCCAGCAGCTTGGCAGGGACGGGGACTGAAGCTTTCTTT.

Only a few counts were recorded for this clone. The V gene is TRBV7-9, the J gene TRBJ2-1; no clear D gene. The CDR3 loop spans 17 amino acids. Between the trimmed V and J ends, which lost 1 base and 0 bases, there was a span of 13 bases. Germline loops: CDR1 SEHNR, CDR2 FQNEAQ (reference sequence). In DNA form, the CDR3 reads TGTGCCAGCAGCTTAGGGGTAGGGCCGAGCTCCTACAATGAGCAGTTCTTC. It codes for CASSLGVGPSSYNEQFF.

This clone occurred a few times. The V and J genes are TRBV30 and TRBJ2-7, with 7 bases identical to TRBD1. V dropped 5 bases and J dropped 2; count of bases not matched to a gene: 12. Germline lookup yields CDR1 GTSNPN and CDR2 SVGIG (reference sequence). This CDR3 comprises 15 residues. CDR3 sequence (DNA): TGTGCCTGGTCTTACGGACAGGTAAAAGCCTACGAGCAGTACTTC. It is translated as CAWSYGQVKAYEQYF. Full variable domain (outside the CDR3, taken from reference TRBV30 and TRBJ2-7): SQTIHQWPATLVQPVGSPLSLECTVEGTSNPNLYWYRQAAGRGLQLLFYSVGIGQISSEVPQNLSASRPQDRQFILSSKKLLLSDSGFYLCAWSYGQVKAYEQYFGPGTRLTVT.

The CDR3 here is CASSYSGDEKLFF. As DNA, the CDR3 is TGTGCCAGCAGTTACTCCGGGGATGAAAAACTGTTTTTT. The chain is built from TRBV6-5 and TRBJ1-4; the D is unclear. The CDR3 covers 13 residues. Germline CDR1 MNHEY, CDR2 SVGAGI. V was cut by 0 bases and J by 6 bases, with 5 bases left in between.